The T cell receptor (beta chain) described here comes from a study of CD8+CD57+ T cells in acquired aplastic anemia. The CDR3 contains 12 residues. V was clipped by 4 bases and J by 16 bases; unmatched bases: 10. Germline V gene lookup returns CDR1 SGHRS and CDR2 YFSETQ. TCR beta VDJ and CDR3 profiles were obtained from a genomic DNA template. MiXCR, applied by TCRdb to the reads, yields one record per CDR3 protein. In the table there are about 270,000 distinct CDR3 sequences, 82% of which are singletons. Sequencing was done on patients that had shown CD8+CD57+ cell expansion by flow cytometry. The enrolled patients all had severe acquired aplastic anemia.

This clonotype was obtained from a human donor with aplastic anemia. The chain links TRBV5-1 to TRBJ2-2; 7 bases map to TRBD1. Sequencing was carried out using sorted CD4+, CD8+, or CD8+CD57+ T cells (not recorded which) from PBMCs. The CDR3 DNA reads as TGCGCCAGCAGCCAGCGCGCCGGGACAGAGTTTTTT. It yields the protein CASSQRAGTEFF.